This TCR beta chain was profiled in a study of PD-L1 blockade in urothelial cancer. Study details: Blood samples had a median of 141,255 T cells. Study observations and caveats: Durable-benefit patients showed greater tumor-associated blood clone expansion at 3 weeks.

The CDR3 has 16 residues. V lost 7 bases, J lost 10 bases, and 25 bases lay in between. Germline V gene sequence: CDR1 LNHDA, CDR2 SQIVND (reference sequence). Here immunoSEQ multiplex PCR was the method, and the copy in TCRdb shows in-frame clones only, minus some. The repertoire holds approximately 56,000 clones, with over 75% as singletons. The time point denotes: pretreatment peripheral blood. Notes on this clone: What it binds is not known.

V gene TRBV19 combines with J gene TRBJ1-4, with no clear D. This TCR was recovered from a man between 65 and 79 years old with urothelial cancer. This specimen was PBMCs, taken around atezolizumab (anti-PD-L1) treatment. The CDR3, as DNA: TGTGCCAGTACCCCGGAGAAGGTGGGAGGGTTTGGAAAACTGTTTTTT. Protein product: CASTPEKVGGFGKLFF.